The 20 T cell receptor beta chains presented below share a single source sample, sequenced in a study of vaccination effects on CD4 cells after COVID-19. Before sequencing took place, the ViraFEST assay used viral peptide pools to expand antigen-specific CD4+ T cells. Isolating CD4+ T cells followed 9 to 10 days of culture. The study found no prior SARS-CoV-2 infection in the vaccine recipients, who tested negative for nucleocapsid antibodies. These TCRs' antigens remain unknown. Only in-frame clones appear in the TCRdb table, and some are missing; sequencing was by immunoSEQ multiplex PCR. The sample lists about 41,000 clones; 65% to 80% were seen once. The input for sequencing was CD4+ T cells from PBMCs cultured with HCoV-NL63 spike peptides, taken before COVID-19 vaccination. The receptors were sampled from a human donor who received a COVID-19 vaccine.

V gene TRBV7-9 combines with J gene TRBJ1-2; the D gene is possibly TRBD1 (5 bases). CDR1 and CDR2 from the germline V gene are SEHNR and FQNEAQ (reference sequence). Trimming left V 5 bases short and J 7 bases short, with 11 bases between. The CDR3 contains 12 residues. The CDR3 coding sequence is TGTGCCAGCAGCCGGGGGGAGAGTGGCTACACCTTC. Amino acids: CASSRGESGYTF.

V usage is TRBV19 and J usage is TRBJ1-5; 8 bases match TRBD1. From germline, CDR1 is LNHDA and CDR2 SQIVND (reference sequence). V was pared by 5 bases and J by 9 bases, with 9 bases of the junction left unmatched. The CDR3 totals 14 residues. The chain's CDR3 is CASSVGFRGLPQHF. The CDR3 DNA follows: TGTGCCAGTAGTGTGGGCTTCAGGGGGCTGCCCCAGCATTTT.

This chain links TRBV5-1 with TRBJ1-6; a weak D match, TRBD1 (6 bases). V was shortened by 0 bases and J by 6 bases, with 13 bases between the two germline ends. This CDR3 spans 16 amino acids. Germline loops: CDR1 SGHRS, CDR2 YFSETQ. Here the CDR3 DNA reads TGCGCCAGCAGCTTGGCCTCGGGGGCGCTTAATTCACCCCTCCACTTT. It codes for CASSLASGALNSPLHF.

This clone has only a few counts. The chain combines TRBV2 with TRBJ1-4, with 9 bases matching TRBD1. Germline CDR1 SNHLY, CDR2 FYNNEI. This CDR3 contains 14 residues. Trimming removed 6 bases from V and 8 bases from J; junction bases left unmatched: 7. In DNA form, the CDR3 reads TGTGCCAGCAGGGGGACAGGGTGGAGGGAAAAACTGTTTTTT. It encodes CASRGTGWREKLFF.

This chain's CDR3 is CASSWLDPELNTQYF. The CDR3 DNA reads as TGCGCCAGCAGTTGGCTTGATCCTGAACTTAATACGCAGTATTTT. This chain connects TRBV5-1 to TRBJ2-3, with D unresolved. The CDR3 length is 15 residues. With 5 bases removed from V and 7 bases from J, the gap between germline ends came to 20 bases. The germline CDR1 and CDR2 sequences are SGHRS and YFSETQ.

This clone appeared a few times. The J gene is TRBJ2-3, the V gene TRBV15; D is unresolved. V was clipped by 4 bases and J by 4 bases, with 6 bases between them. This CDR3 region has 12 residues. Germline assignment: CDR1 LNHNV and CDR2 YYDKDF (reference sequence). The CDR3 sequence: CATSNYPDTQYF. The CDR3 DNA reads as TGTGCCACCAGCAATTATCCAGATACGCAGTATTTT.

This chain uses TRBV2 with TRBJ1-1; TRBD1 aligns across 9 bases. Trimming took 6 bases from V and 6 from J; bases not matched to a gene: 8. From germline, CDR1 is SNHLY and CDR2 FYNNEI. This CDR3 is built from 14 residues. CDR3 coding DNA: TGTGCCAGCAGGCCCGGGACAGGGTCTTCTGAAGCTTTCTTT. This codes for CASRPGTGSSEAFF.

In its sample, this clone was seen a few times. In nucleotides, the CDR3 is TGCAGCGCGGCCGGGACAGGCACAGATACGCAGTATTTT. The encoded protein is CSAAGTGTDTQYF. V usage is TRBV29-1 and J usage is TRBJ2-3, with 7 nucleotides matching TRBD1. V was pared by 7 bases and J by 1 base, with 5 bases of the junction left unmatched. The CDR3 has 13 residues. From germline, CDR1 is SQVTM and CDR2 ANQGSEA.

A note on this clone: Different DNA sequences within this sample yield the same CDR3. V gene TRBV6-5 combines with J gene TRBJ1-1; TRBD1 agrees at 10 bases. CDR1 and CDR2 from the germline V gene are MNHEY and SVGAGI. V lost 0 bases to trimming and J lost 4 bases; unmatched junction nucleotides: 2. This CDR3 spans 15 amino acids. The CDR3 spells CASSYSRDRGTEAFF. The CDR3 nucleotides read TGTGCCAGCAGTTACTCCCGGGACAGGGGCACTGAAGCTTTCTTT.

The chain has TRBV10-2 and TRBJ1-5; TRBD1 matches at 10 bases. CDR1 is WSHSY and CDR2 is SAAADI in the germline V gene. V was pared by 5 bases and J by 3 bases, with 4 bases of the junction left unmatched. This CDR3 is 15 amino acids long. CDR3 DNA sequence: TGCGCCAGCAGTCTGACAGGGGGCGTCAATCAGCCCCAGCATTTT. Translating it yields CASSLTGGVNQPQHF.

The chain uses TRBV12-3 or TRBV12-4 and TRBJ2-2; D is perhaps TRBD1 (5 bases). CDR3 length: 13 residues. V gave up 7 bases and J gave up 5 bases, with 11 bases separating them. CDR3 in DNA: TGTGCCAGCACAGGGCAACTAACCGGGGAGCTGTTTTTT. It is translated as CASTGQLTGELFF.

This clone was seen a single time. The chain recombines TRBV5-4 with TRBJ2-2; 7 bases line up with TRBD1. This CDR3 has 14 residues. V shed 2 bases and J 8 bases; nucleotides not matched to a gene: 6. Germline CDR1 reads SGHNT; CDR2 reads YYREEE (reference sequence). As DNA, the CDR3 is TGTGCCAGCAGCTTTCGGCAGGGGGAGGGGGAGCTGTTTTTT. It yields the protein CASSFRQGEGELFF.

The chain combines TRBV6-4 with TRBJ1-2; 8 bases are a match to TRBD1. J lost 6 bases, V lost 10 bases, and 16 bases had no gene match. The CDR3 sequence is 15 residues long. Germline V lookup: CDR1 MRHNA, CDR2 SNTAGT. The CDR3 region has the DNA TGTGCCACCCACGGGGAACCGGGACAGGTTAATGGCTACACCTTC. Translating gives CATHGEPGQVNGYTF.

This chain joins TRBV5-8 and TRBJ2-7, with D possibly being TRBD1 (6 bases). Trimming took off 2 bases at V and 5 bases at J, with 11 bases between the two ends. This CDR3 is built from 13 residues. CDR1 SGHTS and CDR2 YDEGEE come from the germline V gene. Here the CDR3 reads CASSFTGYHEQYV. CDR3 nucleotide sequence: TGTGCCAGCAGCTTTACAGGGTACCACGAGCAGTACGTC.

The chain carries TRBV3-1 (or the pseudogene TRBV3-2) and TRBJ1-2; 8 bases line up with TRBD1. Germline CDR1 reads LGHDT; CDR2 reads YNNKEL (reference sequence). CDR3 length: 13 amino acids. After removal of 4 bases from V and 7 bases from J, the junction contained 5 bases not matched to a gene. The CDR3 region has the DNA TGTGCCAGCAGCCTTCGGACAGGGAGTGGCTACACCTTC. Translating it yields CASSLRTGSGYTF.

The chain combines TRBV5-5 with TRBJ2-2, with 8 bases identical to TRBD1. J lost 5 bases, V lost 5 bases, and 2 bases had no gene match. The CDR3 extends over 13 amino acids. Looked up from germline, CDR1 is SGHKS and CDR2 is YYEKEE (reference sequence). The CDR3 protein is CASRTGETGELFF. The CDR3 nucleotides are TGTGCCAGCAGGACAGGGGAGACCGGGGAGCTGTTTTTT.

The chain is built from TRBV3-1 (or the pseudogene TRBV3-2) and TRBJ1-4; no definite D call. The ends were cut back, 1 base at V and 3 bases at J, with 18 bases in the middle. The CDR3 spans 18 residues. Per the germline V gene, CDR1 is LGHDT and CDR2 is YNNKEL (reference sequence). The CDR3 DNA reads TGTGCCAGCAGCCAAGGAAATCCTCCTTCTAGGGCTAATGAAAAACTGTTTTTT. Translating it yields CASSQGNPPSRANEKLFF.

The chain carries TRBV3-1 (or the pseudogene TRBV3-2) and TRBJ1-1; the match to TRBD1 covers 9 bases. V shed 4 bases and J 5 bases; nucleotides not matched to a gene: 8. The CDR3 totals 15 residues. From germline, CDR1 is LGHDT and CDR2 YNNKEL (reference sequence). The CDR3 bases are TGTGCCAGCAGCCCCAGGGACAGGGAGGCAACTGAAGCTTTCTTT. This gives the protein CASSPRDREATEAFF.

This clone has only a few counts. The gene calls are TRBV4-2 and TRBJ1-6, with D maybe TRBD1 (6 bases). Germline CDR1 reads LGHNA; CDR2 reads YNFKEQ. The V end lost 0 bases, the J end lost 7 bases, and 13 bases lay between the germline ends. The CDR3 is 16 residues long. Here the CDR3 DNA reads TGTGCCAGCAGCCAAGAGGGGGGGGGCGTGAATTCACCCCTCCACTTT. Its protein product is CASSQEGGGVNSPLHF.

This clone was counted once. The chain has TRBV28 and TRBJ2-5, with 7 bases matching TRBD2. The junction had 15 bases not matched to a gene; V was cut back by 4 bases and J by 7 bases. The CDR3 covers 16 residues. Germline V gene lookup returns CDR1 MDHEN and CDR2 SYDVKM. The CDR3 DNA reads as TGTGCCAGCAGTTCAACCCCCTCTCCGTGGGAGGGGACCCAGTACTTC. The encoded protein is CASSSTPSPWEGTQYF. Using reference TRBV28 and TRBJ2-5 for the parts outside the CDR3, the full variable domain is DVKVTQSSRYLVKRTGEKVFLECVQDMDHENMFWYRQDPGLGLRLIYFSYDVKMKEKGDIPEGYSVSREKKERFSLILESASTNQTSMYLCASSSTPSPWEGTQYFGPGTRLLVL.